This TCR beta chain appears in the sequencing data of a study of T cells expressing NK-cell markers. Overall study context: All TCR beta repertoires analysed originated from sorted CD3+CD56+NKG2C+, CD3+CD56+NKG2C- and CD3+CD56-NKG2C+ T cells. The authors sequenced eight donors, of whom seven were HCMV-seropositive and one was seronegative.

CDR1 SGHVS and CDR2 FQNEAQ come from the germline V gene. The CDR3 covers 17 residues. Reanalyzing the 5' RACE reads, TCRdb keeps one entry per CDR3 protein, without DNA. The listing records a few hundred thousand distinct CDR3 sequences. The study's findings and limits: Dominance of the CD3+CD56-NKG2C+ fraction by these clonotypes also held in four donors.

As to this clonotype: Its cognate antigen is unknown.

The chain couples TRBV7-8 to TRBJ1-1. The source is a man aged 18 to 30 in good health. The material sequenced was blood T cells: a sorted CD56 or NKG2C T cell subset, CD4+ or CD8+ T cells, or bulk PBMC T cells (not recorded which). CDR3: CASSLVASPQGTTEAFF.